This T cell receptor (beta chain) was found in a study of cytomegalovirus exposure and HLA in healthy donors (dated by TCRdb to the late 2010s). Concerning the study at large: An earlier analysis of fewer than 750 of the donors reported about 280 Gb of sequence data and 95 million to 130 million unique TCR beta sequences obtained from about 170 million T cells. An early release covering some 640 HLA-typed donors comprised about 310 gigabases of sequencing data and around 80 million unique TCR sequences. The genetic ancestry cluster associated with self-reported Caucasian donors included around four fifths of the 398 genotyped donors. The study was designed to test whether signatures of past pathogen exposure could be identified by cataloging public T cell receptors. The study profiled the T cell repertoires of more than 500 subjects by immunosequencing and related them to cytomegalovirus serostatus. Besides the first cohort of roughly 700 subjects, a separate validation cohort made up of some 110 different subjects was used. To predict cytomegalovirus infection status, the study brought together high-throughput TCR immunosequencing, statistical association of individual TCRs with disease status, and machine learning. To study patterns of TCR occurrence, a later analysis re-analyzed previously published TCR beta repertoires from just over 650 donors and added high-resolution HLA genotyping. Rather than using new phenotypic data, the later analysis identified candidate immune exposures from TCR beta sequences and from how often those sequences occurred across donors. To decide whether each TCR beta V gene segment behaved as functional or pseudogenic, an earlier analysis of fewer than 750 of the donors relied on high-throughput TCR beta sequencing. Donor age, sex, ethnicity and CMV serostatus were compiled alongside the repertoire data. A later genetic analysis used genome-wide SNP genotypes for about 60% of the roughly 700 donors, treating that subset as a discovery cohort. All discovery cohort repertoires had been generated on a single sequencing platform. Both class I and class II loci were covered by HLA typing, at four-digit resolution. The number of donors typed differed by locus, with about 629-640 for A, B, C, DRB1 and DQB1, about 500 for DQA1, some 570 for DPA1, and 450 to 480 for DPB1. Several DR-DQ haplotypes were handled as single units for association and clustering because linkage in the cohort was strong. Among roughly 400 genotyped donors of the cohort, an average of roughly 230,000 unique TCR beta nucleotide sequences was sequenced per donor, of which approximately 18% were non-productive. Beyond this particular receptor, the publication reports: Broadly in line with IMGT annotations, most TCR beta V segments showed up in productive rearrangements about 87% or about 30% of the time in an earlier analysis of several hundred of the donors. The study gave a list of under 200 TCR beta chains associated with cytomegalovirus. Linkage disequilibrium might explain the correlated functional status among segregating V segments, but an unknown experimental factor could not be ruled out. The classifier was reported to diagnose cytomegalovirus status with high specificity and sensitivity in both the original cohort and the validation cohort. Sequencing depth was assumed to be roughly uniform across donors in the presence/absence analyses, though that assumption may not hold. In a later analysis, TCR association rates were found to vary across HLA loci, with the most associated TCRs seen for DRB1 alleles and the fewest for HLA-C alleles. The cohort was sequenced for TCR beta chains only, and without alpha or paired-chain data the features that could be detected were limited. In a later analysis, HLA-associated TCR beta chains showed more clonal expansion and lower generation probabilities than non-associated chains that were equally common. When HLA alleles, especially DR and DQ, strongly co-occurred, attributing TCR associations to individual alleles was difficult. Most TCR sequences were observed very rarely across donors, whereas some public TCRs were present in many individuals. In a later genetic analysis, fewer N-insertions in productive TCRs were reported among donors in an Asian-associated ancestry cluster than the roughly 700-donor mean. A later analysis associated about 18,000 TCR beta sequences with specific HLA alleles at a false discovery rate of 0.05. A cluster of highly shared sequence variants was judged likely to be a technical artifact of the sequencing pipeline. It was suggested by the authors that the approach could potentially be generalized to other disease states and immunological phenotypes. The earlier analysis of approximately 560 of the donors excluded roughly 17 rarely observed V segments, including chromosome 9 orphons, because counts were too low. CMV serostatus was the only immune exposure information available for the cohort. A few of the identified cytomegalovirus-associated TCR beta chains were confirmed in vitro to be specific for cytomegalovirus antigens. A later analysis found that most CMV-associated TCR beta chains appeared HLA-restricted, with HLA associations seemingly driven largely by CMV exposure. According to a later analysis, parvovirus B19, influenza, CMV and Epstein-Barr virus appeared linked to several top co-occurrence clusters. Some IMGT-functional V segments, including TRBV6-2 and TRBV6-3, could not be told apart with the 87-base-pair reads, so those segments were excluded. V-gene and J-gene trimming of TCR beta chains was associated with a missense DCLRE1C variant in a later genetic analysis, and the association was replicated in an independent cohort. Because some donors lacked HLA typing at each locus, the association tests relied only on the typed subset. A further reported finding was that TCR beta sequences accurately predicted the HLA-A and HLA-B alleles for most subjects in the first cohort.

Via the germline V gene, CDR1 is MNHNS and CDR2 SASEGT. Trimming at the junction amounts to 7 bases on V and 3 bases on J, and the germline ends lie 10 bases apart. Spanning cysteine to phenylalanine, the CDR3 consists of 14 amino acids. Just CDR3 DNA is preserved here, 42 bases in frame from base 1. The library was prepared using the immunoSEQ multiplex PCR assay. The multiplex PCR relied on a mix of 60 forward primers for TCR Vbeta segments and 13 reverse primers for TCR Jbeta segments. A multiplex PCR assay on genomic DNA amplified the CDR3 region of rearranged TCR beta genes. The amplified TCR beta libraries were sequenced on the Illumina HiSeq System as 87-base-pair reads. The authors' pipeline ran thus. In a later analysis, tens of millions of unique TCR beta chains were counted across the approximately 620 repertoires, and roughly 11 million of these chains were shared by at least two donors. Raw reads were error-corrected and collapsed into unique sequences by a nearest-neighbor algorithm in which closely related sequences were merged to remove PCR and sequencing errors. To assign V, D and J gene segments, CDR3 sequences were aligned to IMGT reference sequences. For a sequence to be retained, at least a six-nucleotide match to both a V gene segment and a J gene segment was required. Rearrangements were called productive when the CDR3 lacked stop codons and stayed in frame with V and J; all others were non-productive. CDR3 was defined according to IMGT convention as the region running from the second conserved V-encoded cysteine to the conserved J-encoded phenylalanine. The earlier analysis of roughly 590 of the donors excluded sequences that lacked an unambiguous match to a single V gene segment. In an earlier analysis of roughly 600 of the donors, a V segment was called functional when productive rearrangements were above 56.7%, and segregating when the standard deviation between donors exceeded 5%. A statistical classification framework was developed to diagnose cytomegalovirus status using the catalog of TCR beta chain sequences. In a later analysis, TCR nucleotide sequences were compared against IMGT/GENE-DB human TR gene sequences so that V and J genes could be assigned. The TCRdist pipeline was used in a later analysis to assign CDR3 sequences and most-parsimonious VDJ recombination scenarios. In a later analysis, each TCR beta chain was defined by its CDR3 amino acid sequence together with its V-gene family, and reads without a unique V-gene family were excluded. As a way to deal with suspected cross-contamination and a sequencing artifact, a later analysis dropped hundreds of nucleotide sequences that were highly shared and had low generation probability. A later analysis calculated a clonal expansion index for each public chain from normalized within-repertoire ranks of inferred template counts. Generation probabilities in a later analysis came from a VDJ recombination model fitted to out-of-frame rearrangements, and those results were checked against IGoR. Hypergeometric tests were used in a later analysis to score TCR-TCR, TCR-HLA and TCR-CMV co-occurrence, with a repertoire-size bias correction applied to the TCR pairs. False discovery rates were estimated in a later analysis by permuting HLA or CMV assignments 20 times. In a later analysis, co-occurring TCRs were grouped with DBSCAN, and TCRdist sequence similarity was added when clustering was performed within HLA-allele-positive subsets. For co-occurrence clustering, repertoires with fewer than 30,000 or more than 120,000 public chains were excluded, along with a handful of repertoires with anomalous nucleotide sharing. This immuneACCESS table, as held by TCRdb, lists in-frame sequences with V and J called but not all clones. Of the missing ones, under half trace to an unresolved V gene in checked studies; the others have no known cause. That table furnishes V, J and clone size, whereas the DNA furnished D and trimming. This sample has 150,000 to 200,000 clones in its table, and approximately 80% of those were observed once. The top ten clones comprise approximately 2% of the sample.

In regard to this clone: What this receptor recognizes is not known. Base quality data are lacking; no much larger clone is found one base away.

The cohort consisted of more than 650 healthy bone marrow donors. All cohort members were sampled while nominally healthy, although unrecorded immune exposures were likely present. The donor tested CMV seropositive, placing the donor among the 310 or so seropositive members of the cohort. A peripheral blood sample was collected from each donor, and TCR beta sequencing was performed on peripheral blood mononuclear cells. Genomic DNA was extracted from the blood cell samples with the Qiagen DNeasy Blood Extraction Kit. The specimen was PBMCs. In this chain, TRBV6-1 is recombined with TRBJ1-6; the D gene is perhaps TRBD1, on 6 matching bases. This TCR derives from a woman younger than 35 in good health and CMV-seropositive. The nucleotide sequence reads TGTGCCAGCACCCGGGACAACTATAATTCACCCCTCCACTTT. Translated, this gives CASTRDNYNSPLHF.